This TCR beta chain was found in a study of T-cell memory formation after mild COVID-19. V trimming: 5 bases; J trimming: 8 bases; junction bases outside the gene matches: 15. Germline V gene sequence: CDR1 SEHNR, CDR2 FQNEAQ (reference sequence). This CDR3 is built from 17 residues. Whole-study findings and limits: Of the contracting clones, CD4+ ones lay mainly in CM and EM, and CD8+ ones in EMRA.

A remark on this clonotype: As yet, its antigen is unknown.

TCRdb reanalysed the 5' RACE reads using MiXCR and keeps one entry per CDR3 protein. The table records 450,000 or so distinct CDR3 sequences, roughly 25% of them present only once. The chain recombines TRBV7-9 with TRBJ1-2; 12 positions match TRBD1. Material for sequencing was PBMCs or a T cell subset sorted from them (not recorded which). The TCR sequence derives from an adult woman who had mild COVID-19 (a few samples of this study predate the infection). Cell type and time point are not known. This CDR3 is CASSQTPGQGAQHGYTF. CDR3 nucleotide sequence: TGTGCCAGCAGCCAGACCCCGGGACAGGGGGCGCAACACGGCTACACCTTC.